Each of the 25 T cell receptor beta chains below was sequenced from the same sample in a study of T-cell memory formation after mild COVID-19. TCRdb ran MiXCR on the 5' RACE reads and lists one entry per CDR3 protein. Here the sample spans hundreds of thousands of distinct CDR3 sequences, 25% to 30% being singletons. The sample comprised PBMCs or a T cell subset sorted from them (not recorded which). These receptors were taken from an adult woman who had mild COVID-19 (a few samples of this study predate the infection). Cell type and time point are not known.

The chain is built from TRBV20-1 and TRBJ2-4; D may be TRBD2 (6 bases). The germline CDR1 and CDR2 sequences are DFQATT and SNEGSKA (reference sequence). Deletions cut 3 bases from V and 2 bases from J, with 8 bases between. The CDR3 has 13 residues. CDR3 in DNA: TGCAGTGCTAGCGGGAGTACCAAAAACATTCAGTACTTC. It translates to CSASGSTKNIQYF.

This clonotype was counted a few times. The gene calls are TRBV29-1 and TRBJ2-5; D is perhaps TRBD2 (5 bases). From germline, CDR1 is SQVTM and CDR2 ANQGSEA. V shed 8 bases and J shed 5 bases, with 15 bases lying between them. The CDR3 extends over 12 amino acids. Here the CDR3 DNA reads TGCAGCCATAGCGAGTGGAGGGAGACCCAGTACTTC. Amino acids: CSHSEWRETQYF.

Only a few counts were recorded for this clonotype. This chain joins TRBV20-1 and TRBJ1-1; 7 nucleotides match TRBD1. This CDR3 is built from 13 residues. Germline CDR1 is DFQATT and CDR2 is SNEGSKA (reference sequence). V shed 6 bases and J 6 bases; nucleotides not matched to a gene: 10. CDR3 in DNA: TGCAGTGCACGAAGGGACAGTAGGGCTGAAGCTTTCTTT. Its protein product is CSARRDSRAEAFF.

The count of this clonotype is one. The chain couples TRBV7-3 to TRBJ1-1; D gene uncertain. This CDR3 contains 13 residues. V was cut by 5 bases and J by 1 base, with 8 bases left in between. The germline gives CDR1 SGHTA, CDR2 FQGTGA. The DNA of the CDR3 is TGTGCCAGCAGCCAAACCTCGAACACTGAAGCTTTCTTT. As protein: CASSQTSNTEAFF.

V usage is TRBV6-1 and J usage is TRBJ1-1, with TRBD1 matching 8 bases. J lost 10 bases, V lost 7 bases, and 5 bases had no gene match. CDR3 length equals 11 residues. The germline CDR1 and CDR2 sequences are MNHNS and SASEGT. The CDR3 loop is CASTPGTGAFF. CDR3 bases: TGTGCCAGCACCCCCGGGACAGGAGCTTTCTTT.

This clonotype was detected a few times. The rearrangement uses TRBV12-3 or TRBV12-4 and TRBJ1-2; 9 bases are a match to TRBD1. Trimming cost V 4 bases and J 6 bases; bases outside gene matches: 12. The CDR3 length is 16 residues. The CDR3: CASSSNYRGLGDGYTF. DNA of the CDR3: TGTGCCAGCAGTTCGAATTACAGGGGGCTGGGGGATGGCTACACCTTC.

This clonotype turned up a few times. This rearrangement joins TRBV9 to TRBJ2-7; perhaps TRBD2 as D (6 bases). This CDR3 region has 15 residues. Between the trimmed V and J ends, which lost 0 bases and 3 bases, there was a span of 13 bases. The germline V gene encodes CDR1 SGDLS and CDR2 YYNGEE. The CDR3 spells CASSVAWGLHYEQYF. The CDR3 nucleotides read TGTGCCAGCAGCGTAGCCTGGGGACTCCACTACGAGCAGTACTTC.

This clonotype has just a few counts. J is TRBJ2-5 and V is TRBV7-9; D gene ambiguous. V shed 3 bases and J shed 5 bases, with 19 bases lying between them. Germline CDR1 SEHNR, CDR2 FQNEAQ (reference sequence). The CDR3 extends over 16 amino acids. CDR3 DNA sequence: TGTGCCAGCAGCTTCCCCGGGCAGGCCGTAGGGGAGACCCAGTACTTC. Its protein product is CASSFPGQAVGETQYF.

This clonotype appeared a few times. The genes are TRBV2 and TRBJ2-7; possibly TRBD1 for D (6 bases). CDR1 and CDR2 from the germline V gene are SNHLY and FYNNEI. The CDR3 contains 15 residues. V was trimmed by 7 bases and J by 3 bases, leaving 19 bases between them. CDR3 loop: CASTISGHLIYEQYF. The CDR3 coding sequence is TGTGCCAGCACTATTTCGGGACATCTAATCTACGAGCAGTACTTC.

The chain joins TRBV6-5 to TRBJ1-1; 9 nucleotides agree with TRBD1. Germline CDR1 and CDR2: MNHEY and SVGAGI. With 0 bases clipped from V and 0 bases from J, the junction kept 5 bases outside the gene matches. The CDR3 has 17 residues. CDR3 nucleotides: TGTGCCAGCAGTTACTCCCGGACAGGGGCCATGAACACTGAAGCTTTCTTT. Its protein is CASSYSRTGAMNTEAFF.

The gene calls are TRBV25-1 and TRBJ2-5, with D possibly matching TRBD2 (5 bases). This CDR3 has 15 residues. V lost 3 bases to trimming and J lost 4 bases, with 15 bases between them. Germline V gene sequence: CDR1 MGHDK, CDR2 SYGVNS. The CDR3 nucleotides read TGTGCCAGCAGTGATCACGGAGGACCCCGAGAGACCCAGTACTTC. It yields the protein CASSDHGGPRETQYF.

This clonotype was seen only a few times. J is TRBJ2-1 and V is TRBV29-1, with D tentatively TRBD1 or TRBD2 (5 bases each). The CDR3 extends over 16 amino acids. Trimming stripped 3 bases from V and 2 bases from J, with 17 bases between. CDR1 and CDR2 (germline): SQVTM, ANQGSEA. CDR3 DNA sequence: TGCAGCGTTGATTTTGTGGCCGGGGCTACCTACAATGAGCAGTTCTTC. Translation: CSVDFVAGATYNEQFF.

This chain uses TRBV3-1 with TRBJ2-3, with D perhaps matching TRBD2 (6 bases). V dropped 0 bases and J dropped 1 base, with 23 bases sitting between them. The CDR3 length is 20 residues. Per germline, CDR1 LGHDT and CDR2 YNNKEL (reference sequence). The CDR3 DNA is TGTGCCAGCAGCCAAGACGGGGATTTCGGCCGGCGGGAAGGCACAGATACGCAGTATTTT. Its translation is CASSQDGDFGRREGTDTQYF.

The V and J genes are TRBV5-1 and TRBJ1-5; 10 nucleotides align to TRBD1. Germline V gene lookup returns CDR1 SGHRS and CDR2 YFSETQ. Germline trimming cut 3 bases from V and 2 bases from J; bases unmatched to any gene: 11. This CDR3 has 18 amino acids. The CDR3 sequence: CASSYQTGGEMGNQPQHF. As DNA, the CDR3 is TGCGCCAGCAGCTACCAGACAGGGGGCGAGATGGGCAATCAGCCCCAGCATTTT. The whole variable domain, remainder taken from reference TRBV5-1 and TRBJ1-5, is KAGVTQTPRYLIKTRGQQVTLSCSPISGHRSVSWYQQTPGQGLQFLFEYFSETQRNKGNFPGRFSGRQFSNSRSEMNVSTLELGDSALYLCASSYQTGGEMGNQPQHFGDGTRLSIL.

This clonotype was found a few times. As DNA, the CDR3 is TGTGCCAGCAGTGGACTAGCGGGGTTTAATGAGCAGTTCTTC. Translated: CASSGLAGFNEQFF. The genes are TRBV7-3 and TRBJ2-1; 12 bases line up with TRBD2. The junction had 4 bases not matched to a gene; V was cut back by 6 bases and J by 7 bases. The CDR3 runs to 14 residues. CDR1 and CDR2 (germline): SGHTA, FQGTGA.

The chain carries TRBV15 and TRBJ1-4; 7 positions match TRBD1. Germline lookup yields CDR1 LNHNV and CDR2 YYDKDF (reference sequence). The CDR3 spans 16 residues. V lost 0 bases and J lost 8; bases outside the gene matches: 9. The DNA for the CDR3 is TGTGCCACCAGCAGAGATCAAGGGGGCAGAAGGGAAAAACTGTTTTTT. The encoded protein is CATSRDQGGRREKLFF.

This clonotype was found a few times. The rearrangement uses TRBV5-1 and TRBJ2-3, with D perhaps assigned TRBD1 or TRBD2 (6 bases each). The CDR3 is 15 amino acids. Trimming removed 4 bases at V and 6 bases at J, with 18 bases between. Germline-derived CDR1 and CDR2 are SGHRS and YFSETQ. CDR3 protein: CASSMRDTSWDTQYF. As DNA, the CDR3 is TGCGCCAGCAGCATGCGGGACACCTCTTGGGATACGCAGTATTTT.

This clonotype was recorded only once. The chain uses TRBV7-2 and TRBJ1-6; D is undetermined. The CDR3 runs to 13 residues. The V end was cut by 5 bases, the J end by 9 bases, with 11 bases between. Germline V gene sequence: CDR1 SGHTA, CDR2 FQGNSA. For the CDR3, the DNA is TGTGCCAGCAGCCCCCGCGTAGGTTCACCCCTCCACTTT. The encoded protein is CASSPRVGSPLHF.

The J gene is TRBJ2-6, the V gene TRBV29-1; D is unresolved. Trimming removed 5 bases from V and 0 bases from J, with 5 bases in between. This CDR3 spans 13 amino acids. The germline CDR1 and CDR2 sequences are SQVTM and ANQGSEA. The CDR3 coding sequence is TGCAGCGTTCGCCCCTCTGGGGCCAACGTCCTGACTTTC. Protein sequence: CSVRPSGANVLTF. The variable domain in full, with the rest retrieved from reference TRBV29-1 and TRBJ2-6, is SAVISQKPSRDICQRGTSLTIQCQVDSQVTMMFWYRQQPGQSLTLIATANQGSEATYESGFVIDKFPISRPNLTFSTLTVSNMSPEDSSIYLCSVRPSGANVLTFGAGSRLTVL.

This clonotype turned up a few times. The rearrangement joins TRBV14 to TRBJ2-7; D unresolved. Between the trimmed V and J ends, which lost 0 bases and 7 bases, there was a span of 16 bases. The V gene's germline CDR1 is SGHDN and CDR2 FVKESK. CDR3 size: 15 residues. DNA for the CDR3: TGTGCCAGCAGCCAAGATGGGAAACCCCTCTCAGAGCAGTACTTC. Its translation is CASSQDGKPLSEQYF.

This clonotype occurred a few times. V usage is TRBV7-6 and J usage is TRBJ2-3, with no clear D. V was shortened by 5 bases and J by 3 bases, with 9 bases between the two germline ends. Germline V lookup: CDR1 SGHVS, CDR2 FNYEAQ. This CDR3 contains 13 residues. The chain's CDR3 is CASSPQETDTQYF. CDR3 nucleotides: TGTGCCAGCAGCCCCCAAGAAACAGATACGCAGTATTTT.

This clonotype was seen a few times. The chain joins TRBV30 to TRBJ2-7, with 10 bases lining up with TRBD1. The CDR3 is made up of 15 amino acids. Germline-derived CDR1 and CDR2 are GTSNPN and SVGIG (reference sequence). Germline trimming cut 2 bases from V and 7 bases from J; bases unmatched to any gene: 11. In DNA form, the CDR3 reads TGTGCCTGGAGTCCTGGGGGACAGGGGCGCAAGGAGCAGTACTTC. Amino acids: CAWSPGGQGRKEQYF.

This clonotype was seen a handful of times. The chain has TRBV6-1 and TRBJ1-1; a weak D match, TRBD1 (5 bases). Germline CDR1 reads MNHNS; CDR2 reads SASEGT. The germline V and J ends were trimmed by 4 bases and 7 bases, with 16 bases remaining between them. The CDR3 length is 14 residues. This chain's CDR3 is CASSGSTGVGEAFF. Written as DNA, the CDR3 is TGTGCCAGCAGTGGGAGTACAGGTGTAGGTGAAGCTTTCTTT.

The chain recombines TRBV2 with TRBJ1-1; TRBD1 is a possible D gene (5 bases). The CDR3 covers 15 residues. CDR1 and CDR2 from the germline V gene are SNHLY and FYNNEI. The V end was cut by 1 base, the J end by 4 bases, with 13 bases between. CDR3 DNA: TGTGCCAGCAGTGAAGAAAAAGGTGGGGGCACTGAAGCTTTCTTT. Translating it yields CASSEEKGGGTEAFF.

The genes are TRBV5-6 and TRBJ1-2; tentatively, D is TRBD1 (6 bases). CDR1 and CDR2 (germline): SGHDT, YYEEEE. CDR3 size: 13 residues. Trimming shortened V by 4 bases and J by 4 bases, and 11 bases separated the two germline ends. The CDR3 region is CASSRTAVYGYTF. The DNA of the CDR3 is TGTGCCAGCAGCCGGACAGCCGTCTATGGCTACACCTTC.